Following are 26 T cell receptor beta chains from one sample sequenced in a study of T cell changes during pregnancy in multiple sclerosis. Profiling relied on immunoSEQ multiplex PCR, and the TCRdb table lists in-frame clones only, not all of them. The table lists 65,000 to 85,000 clones, 85% to 95% of them singletons, with 0.29% in the top ten. Source: CD4+ T cells from peripheral blood mononuclear cells, taken after pregnancy. Receptors originate from a female donor with multiple sclerosis, enrolled in a pregnancy study.

The V gene is TRBV14, the J gene TRBJ2-3; the match to TRBD2 covers 9 bases. Germline assignment: CDR1 SGHDN and CDR2 FVKESK. V lost 0 bases and J lost 3; bases outside the gene matches: 1. The CDR3 length is 15 residues. The CDR3 nucleotides read TGTGCCAGCAGCCAAGAGGCGGGAGGGACAGATACGCAGTATTTT. This translates into CASSQEAGGTDTQYF.

This clone was observed once. CDR3 sequence (DNA): TGTGCCAGCAGTTACTCGACAGGGGGCCGCTATGGCTACACCTTC. Translating gives CASSYSTGGRYGYTF. The chain uses TRBV6-5 and TRBJ1-2, with 10 bases aligning to TRBD1. This CDR3 is built from 15 residues. The V segment lost 0 bases and the J segment 4 bases; nucleotides outside the gene matches: 2. Germline-derived CDR1 and CDR2 are MNHEY and SVGAGI.

This clone was seen only a few times. The chain employs TRBV6-6 and TRBJ2-1; 7 positions agree with TRBD1. After removal of 5 bases from V and 2 bases from J, the junction contained 6 bases not matched to a gene. Germline V gene sequence: CDR1 MNHNY, CDR2 SVGAGI (reference sequence). The CDR3 is 15 residues long. Written as DNA, the CDR3 is TGTGCCAGCAGTATCGACAGGGATCCCTACAATGAGCAGTTCTTC. This codes for CASSIDRDPYNEQFF.

CDR3 loop: CASSLESTALYEQYF. CDR3 coding DNA: TGTGCCAGCAGTCTAGAGAGTACGGCCCTCTACGAGCAGTACTTC. The chain employs TRBV7-2 and TRBJ2-7; no firm D call. The germline gives CDR1 SGHTA, CDR2 FQGNSA. This CDR3 region has 15 residues. The V gene lost 6 bases and the J gene lost 3 bases, with 18 bases spanning the gap.

V gene TRBV28 combines with J gene TRBJ1-1; D not certain. The V gene's germline CDR1 is MDHEN and CDR2 SYDVKM. The CDR3 length is 13 residues. V lost 3 bases and J 0 bases, leaving 5 bases between the germline ends. The CDR3, as DNA: TGTGCCAGCAGTTTGCGGGTGAACACTGAAGCTTTCTTT. It yields the protein CASSLRVNTEAFF.

This clone was observed a handful of times. The chain joins TRBV9 to TRBJ1-2, with a weak D call TRBD1 (6 bases). The ends were cut back, 2 bases at V and 0 bases at J, with 14 bases in the middle. Germline V gene sequence: CDR1 SGDLS, CDR2 YYNGEE. CDR3 length equals 16 residues. DNA of the CDR3: TGTGCCAGCAGCGTGGCCGCACAGGGCCCTAACTATGGCTACACCTTC. This encodes CASSVAAQGPNYGYTF.

The chain combines TRBV6-6 with TRBJ1-1; possibly TRBD1 for D (5 bases). The germline V and J ends were trimmed by 2 bases and 0 bases, with 7 bases remaining between them. The CDR3 has 14 residues. The germline V gene encodes CDR1 MNHNY and CDR2 SVGAGI (reference sequence). CDR3 amino acids: CASSYHRMNTEAFF. The DNA of the CDR3 is TGTGCCAGCAGTTACCACAGGATGAACACTGAAGCTTTCTTT.

The chain links TRBV10-3 to TRBJ2-3, with 16 bases identical to TRBD2. Trimming took 4 bases from V and 2 from J; bases not matched to a gene: 6. Germline assignment: CDR1 ENHRY and CDR2 SYGVKD. This CDR3 contains 18 residues. CDR3 sequence (DNA): TGTGCCATCAGTGGGGGGACTAGCGGGGGGGCGGCCACAGATACGCAGTATTTT. Its translation: CAISGGTSGGAATDTQYF.

V gene TRBV7-8 combines with J gene TRBJ2-1, with D uncertain. CDR1 and CDR2 from the germline V gene are SGHVS and FQNEAQ. The CDR3 is made up of 14 amino acids. Trimming cost V 5 bases and J 5 bases, with 13 bases left between them. For the CDR3, the DNA is TGTGCCAGCAGCCTCGCGTCTCCGCACAATGAGCAGTTCTTC. Translated, it gives CASSLASPHNEQFF. Full variable domain (remainder filled in from reference TRBV7-8 and TRBJ2-1): GAGVSQSPRYKVAKRGQDVALRCDPISGHVSLFWYQQALGQGPEFLTYFQNEAQLDKSGLPSDRFFAERPEGSVSTLKIQRTQQEDSAVYLCASSLASPHNEQFFGPGTRLTVL.

This clone was detected only once. This sequence joins TRBV7-9 and TRBJ2-1; D is uncertain. The germline CDR1 and CDR2 sequences are SEHNR and FQNEAQ (reference sequence). The V and J ends lost 4 bases and 3 bases respectively, with 10 bases between them. The CDR3 contains 14 residues. The CDR3 DNA is TGTGCCAGCAGCTGGATGTACAGCTACAATGAGCAGTTCTTC. Translation: CASSWMYSYNEQFF.

The sample holds a few counts of this clone. The rearrangement uses TRBV27 and TRBJ2-7; TRBD2 is a possible D gene (7 bases). This CDR3 comprises 17 residues. Trimming stripped 6 bases from V and 1 base from J, with 22 bases between. The germline V gene encodes CDR1 MNHEY and CDR2 SMNVEV (reference sequence). The CDR3 region has the DNA TGTGCCAGCAGGGGAGGGACACCCGCGGGGAGGTCCTACGAGCAGTACTTC. It specifies CASRGGTPAGRSYEQYF.

The chain joins TRBV27 to TRBJ1-5; D possibly corresponds to TRBD1 (6 bases). The CDR3 consists of 17 residues. V lost 6 bases, J lost 0 bases, and 18 bases lay in between. Germline V gene lookup returns CDR1 MNHEY and CDR2 SMNVEV (reference sequence). The CDR3 spells CASSPSTGGYSNQPQHF. CDR3 DNA sequence: TGTGCCAGCAGCCCCTCGACAGGAGGTTATAGCAATCAGCCCCAGCATTTT.

This chain links TRBV6-5 with TRBJ2-3; D remains ambiguous. The CDR3 is 13 amino acids. V lost 6 bases and J 5 bases, leaving 12 bases between the germline ends. Per germline, CDR1 MNHEY and CDR2 SVGAGI. The CDR3 spells CASRPRPGDTQYF. The CDR3 DNA reads as TGTGCCAGCAGACCGAGACCGGGAGATACGCAGTATTTT.

This chain joins TRBV6-1 and TRBJ2-7, with 13 nucleotides matching TRBD2. The CDR3 is made up of 17 amino acids. J was trimmed by 3 bases and V by 2 bases; bases with no gene match: 7. Germline CDR1 is MNHNS and CDR2 is SASEGT. CDR3 bases: TGTGCCAGCAGTGAATACTCTGGACTAGCGGGAGTCTACGAGCAGTACTTC. It translates to CASSEYSGLAGVYEQYF.

The J gene is TRBJ2-7, the V gene TRBV19; 9 nucleotides line up with TRBD1. Trimming at V came to 5 bases and at J to 4 bases, leaving 6 bases not matched to a gene. Per the germline V gene, CDR1 is LNHDA and CDR2 is SQIVND (reference sequence). This CDR3 comprises 14 residues. CDR3 loop: CASSAPGQGYEQYF. CDR3 sequence (DNA): TGTGCCAGTAGTGCCCCGGGACAGGGATACGAGCAGTACTTC.

This clone was seen only once. The V and J genes are TRBV18 and TRBJ1-1, with TRBD1 matching over 9 bases. The CDR3 spans 17 residues. After removal of 3 bases from V and 5 bases from J, the junction contained 13 bases not matched to a gene. Germline assignment: CDR1 KGHSH and CDR2 LQKENI. In DNA form, the CDR3 reads TGTGCCAGCTCACCGGTAGGGACAGGGATAAGGAGGACTGAAGCTTTCTTT. Translation: CASSPVGTGIRRTEAFF.

The V and J genes are TRBV7-9 and TRBJ2-3; D ambiguous. Trimming stripped 5 bases from V and 0 bases from J, with 9 bases between. The CDR3 covers 14 residues. Germline assignment: CDR1 SEHNR and CDR2 FQNEAQ (reference sequence). CDR3 DNA: TGTGCCAGCAGCCATCTGACTAGCACAGATACGCAGTATTTT. Translated, it gives CASSHLTSTDTQYF. The whole variable domain, remainder taken from reference TRBV7-9 and TRBJ2-3, is DTGVSQNPRHKITKRGQNVTFRCDPISEHNRLYWYRQTLGQGPEFLTYFQNEAQLEKSRLLSDRFSAERPKGSFSTLEIQRTEQGDSAMYLCASSHLTSTDTQYFGPGTRLTVL.

This clone was counted a single time. This CDR3 reads CASSMGGRRNEQFF. DNA for the CDR3: TGTGCCAGTAGTATGGGGGGAAGGCGCAATGAGCAGTTCTTC. V gene TRBV19 combines with J gene TRBJ2-1; a possible D gene is TRBD2 (6 bases). The germline CDR1 and CDR2 sequences are LNHDA and SQIVND (reference sequence). V lost 3 bases and J 6 bases, leaving 12 bases between the germline ends. The CDR3 spans 14 residues.

The chain uses TRBV11-3 and TRBJ2-7; 10 nucleotides line up with TRBD2. The length of the CDR3 is 15 residues. The V gene's germline CDR1 is SGHNT and CDR2 YENEEA. Trimming at V came to 5 bases and at J to 2 bases, leaving 6 bases not matched to a gene. The CDR3 sequence: CASSPGTSAAYEQYF. CDR3 nucleotides: TGTGCCAGCAGCCCAGGGACTAGCGCAGCCTACGAGCAGTACTTC.

The gene calls are TRBV7-9 and TRBJ2-7, with D unclear. Germline V lookup: CDR1 SEHNR, CDR2 FQNEAQ (reference sequence). CDR3 length: 12 residues. V gave up 6 bases and J gave up 9 bases, with 15 bases separating them. The CDR3 nucleotides are TGTGCCAGCAGTCGAGCTGGTACGGTGCAGTACTTC. Protein sequence: CASSRAGTVQYF.

V and J are TRBV6-1 and TRBJ1-1, with TRBD1 matching over 8 bases. This CDR3 contains 14 residues. Germline V gene sequence: CDR1 MNHNS, CDR2 SASEGT. V lost 7 bases, J lost 5 bases, and 9 bases stayed unmatched. Written as DNA, the CDR3 is TGTGCCAGCATTCCGACAGGGGTTCGGACTGAAGCTTTCTTT. Protein product: CASIPTGVRTEAFF.

V gene TRBV19 combines with J gene TRBJ1-2; TRBD1 agrees at 8 bases. The CDR3 consists of 15 residues. Germline lookup yields CDR1 LNHDA and CDR2 SQIVND (reference sequence). The junction had 12 bases not matched to a gene; V was cut back by 6 bases and J by 6 bases. The CDR3 nucleotides read TGTGCCAGTAGACGCTTGGACAGGGAGTCTCATGGCTACACCTTC. It specifies CASRRLDRESHGYTF.

The gene calls are TRBV28 and TRBJ1-2; no clear D. CDR3 length: 12 residues. CDR1 and CDR2 (germline): MDHEN, SYDVKM. Trimming stripped 5 bases from V and 4 bases from J, with 8 bases between. As DNA, the CDR3 is TGTGCCAGCAGTACTGAGCCCTATGGCTACACCTTC. Encoded protein: CASSTEPYGYTF.

The V and J genes are TRBV6-5 and TRBJ1-1; D is perhaps TRBD1 (5 bases). Deletions cut 0 bases from V and 2 bases from J, with 10 bases between. The CDR3 has 15 residues. Germline V gene sequence: CDR1 MNHEY, CDR2 SVGAGI. CDR3 sequence reads: CASSYSPGINTEAFF. Here the CDR3 DNA reads TGTGCCAGCAGTTACTCACCAGGGATAAACACTGAAGCTTTCTTT.

The chain recombines TRBV30 with TRBJ2-3; 9 bases align to TRBD1. Germline CDR1 reads GTSNPN; CDR2 reads SVGIG (reference sequence). V trimming: 2 bases; J trimming: 3 bases; junction bases outside the gene matches: 3. The CDR3 is made up of 14 amino acids. CDR3 coding DNA: TGTGCCTGGAGTCGGGACAGGGTTACAGATACGCAGTATTTT. It translates to CAWSRDRVTDTQYF. Full variable domain (remainder filled in from reference TRBV30 and TRBJ2-3): SQTIHQWPATLVQPVGSPLSLECTVEGTSNPNLYWYRQAAGRGLQLLFYSVGIGQISSEVPQNLSASRPQDRQFILSSKKLLLSDSGFYLCAWSRDRVTDTQYFGPGTRLTVL.

The genes are TRBV5-1 and TRBJ2-2, with D possibly matching TRBD1 (6 bases). Germline assignment: CDR1 SGHRS and CDR2 YFSETQ. CDR3 size: 15 residues. V lost 4 bases and J lost 5, with 15 bases in between. The CDR3: CASSRDTKGTGELFF. As DNA, the CDR3 is TGCGCCAGCAGCAGGGACACCAAAGGGACCGGGGAGCTGTTTTTT. Based on the CDR3 plus reference TRBV5-1 and TRBJ2-2, the full variable domain is KAGVTQTPRYLIKTRGQQVTLSCSPISGHRSVSWYQQTPGQGLQFLFEYFSETQRNKGNFPGRFSGRQFSNSRSEMNVSTLELGDSALYLCASSRDTKGTGELFFGEGSRLTVL.